This TCR beta chain appears in the sequencing data of a study of CD8+CD57+ T cells in acquired aplastic anemia. Study overall: The sorted CD4+ and CD8+ cells yielded an average around 3.2 ug of DNA. General study findings and limits: Controls and patients did not differ significantly in CD8+ Simpson's diversity. Patients and controls had in common 25 to 30 CD8+ CDR3 sequences.

Germline loops: CDR1 SGHTA, CDR2 FQGTGA. With 6 bases removed from V and 6 bases from J, the gap between germline ends came to 15 bases. The CDR3 is 15 amino acids. Notes on this clonotype: Its antigen remains unidentified.

Flow cytometry had shown expanded CD8+CD57+ cells in the patients chosen for sequencing. Each patient gave a blood sample that was collected before any therapy had been received. Researchers used genomic DNA as the template to profile TCR beta VDJ and CDR3. One entry per CDR3 protein, called by TCRdb with MiXCR from the reads. The sample lists about 160,000 distinct CDR3 sequences, roughly 48% seen once, with 2.5% to 3% in the top ten. The material sequenced was sorted CD4+, CD8+, or CD8+CD57+ T cells (not recorded which) from PBMCs. The origin of this receptor is a human donor with aplastic anemia. The chain links TRBV7-3 to TRBJ1-6; D gene uncertain. CDR3 coding DNA: TGTGCCAGCAGAAGGACGGGTGACCCTAATTCACCCCTCCACTTT. This encodes CASRRTGDPNSPLHF.